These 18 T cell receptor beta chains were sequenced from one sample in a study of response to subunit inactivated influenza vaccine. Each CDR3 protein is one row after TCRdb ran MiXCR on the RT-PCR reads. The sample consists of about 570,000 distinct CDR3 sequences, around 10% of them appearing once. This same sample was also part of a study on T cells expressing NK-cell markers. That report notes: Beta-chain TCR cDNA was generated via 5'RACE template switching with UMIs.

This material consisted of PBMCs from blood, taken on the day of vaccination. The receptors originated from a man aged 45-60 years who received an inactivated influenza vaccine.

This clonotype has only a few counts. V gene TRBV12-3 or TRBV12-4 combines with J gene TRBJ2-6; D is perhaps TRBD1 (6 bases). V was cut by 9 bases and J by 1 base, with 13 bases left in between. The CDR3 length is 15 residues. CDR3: CASGRGSSGANVLTF. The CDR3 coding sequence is TGTGCCAGTGGTAGGGGGAGTTCTGGGGCCAACGTCCTGACTTTC.

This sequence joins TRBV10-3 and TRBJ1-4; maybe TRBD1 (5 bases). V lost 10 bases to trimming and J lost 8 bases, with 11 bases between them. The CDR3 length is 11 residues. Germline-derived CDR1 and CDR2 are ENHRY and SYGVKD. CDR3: CATMEGEKLFF. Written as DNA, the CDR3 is TGTGCCACCATGGAGGGGGAAAAACTGTTTTTT.

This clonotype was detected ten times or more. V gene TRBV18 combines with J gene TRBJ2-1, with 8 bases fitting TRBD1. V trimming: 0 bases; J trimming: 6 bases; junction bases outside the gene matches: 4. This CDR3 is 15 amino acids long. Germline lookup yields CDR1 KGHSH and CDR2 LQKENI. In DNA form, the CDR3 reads TGTGCCAGCTCACCACCGGAGGACAGGGTCAATGAGCAGTTCTTC. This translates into CASSPPEDRVNEQFF.

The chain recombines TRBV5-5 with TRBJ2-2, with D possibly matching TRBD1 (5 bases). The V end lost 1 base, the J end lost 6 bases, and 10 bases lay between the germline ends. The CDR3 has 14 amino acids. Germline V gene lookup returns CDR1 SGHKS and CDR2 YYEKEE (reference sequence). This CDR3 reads CASSLQGSAGELFF. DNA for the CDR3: TGTGCCAGCAGCTTGCAGGGATCGGCCGGGGAGCTGTTTTTT.

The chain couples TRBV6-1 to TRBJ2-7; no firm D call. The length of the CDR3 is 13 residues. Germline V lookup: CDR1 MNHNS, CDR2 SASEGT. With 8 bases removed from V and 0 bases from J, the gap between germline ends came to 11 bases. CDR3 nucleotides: TGTGCCAGCGCCCCGAGTTTCTCCTACGAGCAGTACTTC. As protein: CASAPSFSYEQYF.

The CDR3, as DNA: TGTGCCAGCAGTTTATGGAGCTACGAGCAGTACTTC. Residues: CASSLWSYEQYF. J is TRBJ2-7 and V is TRBV28; D is undetermined. Germline V gene lookup returns CDR1 MDHEN and CDR2 SYDVKM. This CDR3 is 12 amino acids long. The V gene lost 0 bases and the J gene lost 3 bases, with 3 bases spanning the gap.

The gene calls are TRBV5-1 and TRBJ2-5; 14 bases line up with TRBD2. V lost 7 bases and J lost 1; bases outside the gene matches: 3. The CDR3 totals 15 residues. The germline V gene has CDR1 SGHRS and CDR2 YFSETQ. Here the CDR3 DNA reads TGCGCCAGCGGGACTAGCGGGAGACCCCAAGAGACCCAGTACTTC. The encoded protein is CASGTSGRPQETQYF. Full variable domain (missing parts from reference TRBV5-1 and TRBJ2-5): KAGVTQTPRYLIKTRGQQVTLSCSPISGHRSVSWYQQTPGQGLQFLFEYFSETQRNKGNFPGRFSGRQFSNSRSEMNVSTLELGDSALYLCASGTSGRPQETQYFGPGTRLLVL.

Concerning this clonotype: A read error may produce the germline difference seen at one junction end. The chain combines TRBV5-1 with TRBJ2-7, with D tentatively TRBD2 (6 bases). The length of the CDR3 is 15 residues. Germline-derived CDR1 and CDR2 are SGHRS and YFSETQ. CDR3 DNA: TGCGCCACCAGCCCCGGCCCGGGAGAGCTATACGAGCAGTACTTC. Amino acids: CATSPGPGELYEQYF.

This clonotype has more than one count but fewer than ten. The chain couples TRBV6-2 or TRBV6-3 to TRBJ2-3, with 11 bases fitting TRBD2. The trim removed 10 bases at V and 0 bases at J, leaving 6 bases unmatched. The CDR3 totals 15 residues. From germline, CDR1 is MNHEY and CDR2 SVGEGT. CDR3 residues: CATLPSGGSTDTQYF. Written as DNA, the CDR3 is TGTGCCACCTTACCTAGCGGGGGGAGCACAGATACGCAGTATTTT.

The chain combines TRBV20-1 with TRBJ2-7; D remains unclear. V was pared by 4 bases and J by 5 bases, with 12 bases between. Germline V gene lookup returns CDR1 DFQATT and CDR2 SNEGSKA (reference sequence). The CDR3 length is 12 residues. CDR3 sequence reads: CSAKWQSDEQYF. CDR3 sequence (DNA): TGCAGTGCTAAGTGGCAGTCAGACGAGCAGTACTTC.

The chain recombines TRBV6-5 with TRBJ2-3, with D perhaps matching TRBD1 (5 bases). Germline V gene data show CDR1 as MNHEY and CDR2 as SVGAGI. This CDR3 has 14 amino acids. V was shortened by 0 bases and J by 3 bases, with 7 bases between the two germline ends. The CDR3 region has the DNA TGTGCCAGCAGTTACTCTGACAGAACAGATACGCAGTATTTT. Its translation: CASSYSDRTDTQYF.

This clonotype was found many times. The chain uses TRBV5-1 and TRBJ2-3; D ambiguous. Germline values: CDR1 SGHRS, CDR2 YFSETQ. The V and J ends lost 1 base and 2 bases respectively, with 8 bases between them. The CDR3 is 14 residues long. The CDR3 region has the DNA TGCGCCAGCAGCTTGCTAGGCCACACAGATACGCAGTATTTT. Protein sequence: CASSLLGHTDTQYF.

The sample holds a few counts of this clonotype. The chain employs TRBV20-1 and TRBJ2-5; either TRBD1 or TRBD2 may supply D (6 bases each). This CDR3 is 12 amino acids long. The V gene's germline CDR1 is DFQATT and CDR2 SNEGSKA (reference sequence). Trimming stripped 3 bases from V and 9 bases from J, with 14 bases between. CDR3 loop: CSASRAGEAQYF. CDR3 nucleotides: TGCAGTGCTAGCCGGGCAGGGGAGGCCCAGTACTTC.

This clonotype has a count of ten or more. DNA of the CDR3: TGTGCCAGCAGTTACGGCGGTTCGTCGGCGACCACCGGGGAGCTGTTTTTT. Amino acid sequence: CASSYGGSSATTGELFF. The rearrangement joins TRBV6-5 to TRBJ2-2; D gene uncertain. The CDR3 is made up of 17 amino acids. V was shortened by 2 bases and J by 4 bases, with 17 bases between the two germline ends. Germline-derived CDR1 and CDR2 are MNHEY and SVGAGI.

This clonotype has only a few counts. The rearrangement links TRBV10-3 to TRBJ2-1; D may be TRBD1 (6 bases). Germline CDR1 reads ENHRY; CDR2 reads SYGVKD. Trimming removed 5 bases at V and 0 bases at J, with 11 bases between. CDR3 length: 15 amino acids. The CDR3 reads CAISKDRSSYNEQFF. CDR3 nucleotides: TGTGCCATCAGTAAGGACAGAAGCTCCTACAATGAGCAGTTCTTC.

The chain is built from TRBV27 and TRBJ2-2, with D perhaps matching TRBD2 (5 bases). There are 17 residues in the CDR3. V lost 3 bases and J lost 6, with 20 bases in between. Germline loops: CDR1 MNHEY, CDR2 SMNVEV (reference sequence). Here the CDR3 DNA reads TGTGCCAGCAGTTTCGATCCGAGCGGACTTTCCTCCGGGGAGCTGTTTTTT. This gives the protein CASSFDPSGLSSGELFF.

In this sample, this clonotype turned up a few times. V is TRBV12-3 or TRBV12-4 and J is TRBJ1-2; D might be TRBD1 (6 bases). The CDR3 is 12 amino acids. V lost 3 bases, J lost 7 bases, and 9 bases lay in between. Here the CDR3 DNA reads TGTGCCAGCAGTTTTGGGGGCTCTGGCTACACCTTC. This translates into CASSFGGSGYTF.

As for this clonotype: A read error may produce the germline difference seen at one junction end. This CDR3 reads CSVLGERTDTHYF. The DNA for the CDR3 is TGCAGCGTTCTCGGGGAGCGCACAGATACGCACTATTTT. This chain connects TRBV29-1 to TRBJ2-3; D may be TRBD2 (5 bases). Germline V CDR1 and CDR2: SQVTM, ANQGSEA. This CDR3 has 13 residues.